This T cell receptor beta chain was identified in a study of blood T cell repertoires in COVID-19. For the study at large: Donors in the United States, Italy and Spain gave samples during acute or convalescent COVID-19. T cells, B-cell-depleted T cells, or PBMCs supplied cDNA or gDNA.

This CDR3 comprises 14 residues. V was clipped by 6 bases and J by 4 bases; unmatched bases: 3. Germline CDR1 SNHLY, CDR2 FYNNEI. Per the authors' pipeline: Researchers report that nucleated cell counts were estimated from reference gene primer amplification. The repertoire was sequenced with immunoSEQ multiplex PCR; TCRdb's copy has only in-frame clones and lacks some. V and J calls and clone size come straight from that table; D and trimming were deduced from the DNA. This repertoire shows about 190,000 clones, under 80% found once; its top ten account for 9.5% to 15%. The rearrangement links TRBV2 to TRBJ2-2, with 9 bases lining up with TRBD1. The TCR originated in a woman aged 45 to 65 with acute or convalescent COVID-19. Sequenced: peripheral blood. CDR3 in DNA: TGTGCCAGCAGGAGGACAGGGGTCACCGGGGAGCTGTTTTTT. This encodes CASRRTGVTGELFF. The whole variable domain, filled in from reference TRBV2 and TRBJ2-2, reads EPEVTQTPSHQVTQMGQEVILRCVPISNHLYFYWYRQILGQKVEFLVSFYNNEISEKSEIFDDQFSVERPDGSNFTLKIRSTKLEDSAMYFCASRRTGVTGELFFGEGSRLTVL.